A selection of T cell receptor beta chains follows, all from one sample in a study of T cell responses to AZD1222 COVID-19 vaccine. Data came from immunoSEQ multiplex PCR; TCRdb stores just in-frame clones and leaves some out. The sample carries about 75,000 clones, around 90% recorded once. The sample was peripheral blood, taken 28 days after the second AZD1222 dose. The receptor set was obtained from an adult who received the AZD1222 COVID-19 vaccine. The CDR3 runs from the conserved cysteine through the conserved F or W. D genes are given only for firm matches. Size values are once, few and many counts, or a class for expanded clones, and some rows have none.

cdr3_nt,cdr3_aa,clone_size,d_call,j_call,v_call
TGTGCCAGCAGCTTGGTAGGGGGCTCCTACGAGCAGTACTTC,CASSLVGGSYEQYF,-,-,TRBJ2-7,TRBV11-2
TGTGCCAGCAGTGACACTAGCGGGGGCCAAGAGACCCAGTACTTC,CASSDTSGGQETQYF,-,TRBD2,TRBJ2-5,TRBV6-1
TGTGCCAGCAGCTCGAACACCGGGACTGTTGATGGCTACACCTTC,CASSSNTGTVDGYTF,few,-,TRBJ1-2,TRBV11-3
TGTGCCAGCAGCTCGGTCGGAGGGGGCTCCGGCTATGGCTACACCTTC,CASSSVGGGSGYGYTF,-,TRBD1,TRBJ1-2,TRBV7-3
TGTGCCAGCTCACCACAGGGGCCTAACTATGGCTACACCTTC,CASSPQGPNYGYTF,once,-,TRBJ1-2,TRBV18
TGTGCCAGCAGTGGAGAGTTGTACAGCAATCAGCCCCAGCATTTT,CASSGELYSNQPQHF,-,-,TRBJ1-5,TRBV2
TGTGCCAGCAGTCTGATGGGGAATGAGCAGTTCTTC,CASSLMGNEQFF,-,-,TRBJ2-1,TRBV12-3/TRBV12-4
TGTGCCAGCTCACCCTTGCCATCCGGACAGGTGAATGAGCAGTTCTTC,CASSPLPSGQVNEQFF,-,TRBD1,TRBJ2-1,TRBV18
TGTGCCAGCACGGGGGCTAGGGCAGATACGCAGTATTTT,CASTGARADTQYF,-,-,TRBJ2-3,TRBV12-3/TRBV12-4
TGTGCCAGCAGCCAAGATCTAGGGGGAGGCGGGGAGCTGTTTTTT,CASSQDLGGGGELFF,-,-,TRBJ2-2,TRBV4-2
TGTGCCAGCAGCTTGGTAGCGGGGGGGGAGCAGTACTTC,CASSLVAGGEQYF,-,TRBD2,TRBJ2-7,TRBV7-8
TGTGCCACCAGTGGGGGGACCACCGGTATGAACACTGAAGCTTTCTTT,CATSGGTTGMNTEAFF,-,-,TRBJ1-1,TRBV24-1
TGTGCCAGCCGCAGAGTCTCTGCGGGCAATCAGCCCCAGCATTTT,CASRRVSAGNQPQHF,-,-,TRBJ1-5,TRBV27
TGTGCCAGTAGTATAGGCGGGGGATCCTACGAGCAGTACTTC,CASSIGGGSYEQYF,-,TRBD2,TRBJ2-7,TRBV19
TGTGCCAGCAGCCAAGGGGTGGGTTCCAAGAAGACCCAGTACTTC,CASSQGVGSKKTQYF,-,-,TRBJ2-5,TRBV14
TGTGCCAGTACTAGTACAGTGAACATCGTCGAAAAACTGTTTTTT,CASTSTVNIVEKLFF,-,-,TRBJ1-4,TRBV19
TGCAGTGCTAGTCTTCCCAATGTCGCTTTCTTT,CSASLPNVAFF,-,-,TRBJ1-1,TRBV20-1
TGTGCCAGTAGTGGGGACGTTACCGACACCATATATTTT,CASSGDVTDTIYF,-,-,TRBJ1-3,TRBV19
TGTGCCAGCAGCTTAAGGGGGGCAAAAGCTTTCTTT,CASSLRGAKAFF,once,-,TRBJ1-1,TRBV7-2
TGTGCCAGCGGCGGGGGCTACAGCTCCTACGAGCAGTACTTC,CASGGGYSSYEQYF,-,-,TRBJ2-7,TRBV7-9
TGTGCCAGCAGCTTAAGAGGGAGGGGCTACGAGCAGTACTTC,CASSLRGRGYEQYF,once,TRBD2,TRBJ2-7,TRBV7-9
TGTGCCAGCAGCTTTGTGAACACTGAAGCTTTCTTT,CASSFVNTEAFF,-,-,TRBJ1-1,TRBV7-9
TGTGCCAGCAGCTTAGATCGGGGGGTTTTCTACAATGAGCAGTTCTTC,CASSLDRGVFYNEQFF,-,TRBD2,TRBJ2-1,TRBV7-8
TGTGCCAGCAGCTTAATAGGCGGAAATGGCTACACCTTC,CASSLIGGNGYTF,-,-,TRBJ1-2,TRBV7-3
TGTGCCAGCAGTGACTCCGGCGGGAACACGCAGTATTTT,CASSDSGGNTQYF,-,-,TRBJ2-3,TRBV6-4
TGTGCCAGCAGTCTCACAGGGGACGAGCAGTACTTC,CASSLTGDEQYF,-,TRBD1,TRBJ2-7,TRBV28